One sample yielded the 28 T cell receptor beta chains listed below, sequenced in a study of CD8+ T cells in alopecia areata. RNA, once extracted, was reverse transcribed into cDNA for use as the sequencing template. TCRdb's table, derived via immunoSEQ multiplex PCR, lists solely in-frame clones and lacks some. The repertoire holds some 170,000 clones, with about 54% as singletons. Treatment denoted: oral pan-JAK inhibitor, 5-10 mg twice daily. Sequencing was performed on CD4+ T cells sorted from blood, taken at approximately week 60, from a patient treated with tofacitinib. Source of these receptors: a human donor with alopecia areata.

There are a few counts of this clone. CDR3 DNA: TGTGCCAGCAGCAGGGACAGTAATGAAAAACTGTTTTTT. Translation gives CASSRDSNEKLFF. The chain employs TRBV7-2 and TRBJ1-4; 7 bases line up with TRBD1. The CDR3 extends over 13 amino acids. Germline V gene sequence: CDR1 SGHTA, CDR2 FQGNSA. The J segment lost 4 bases and the V segment lost 5 bases, leaving 1 base of the junction unmatched.

The chain employs TRBV19 and TRBJ2-1; TRBD1 is a possible D gene (6 bases). V lost 1 base and J 7 bases, leaving 14 bases between the germline ends. CDR3 length: 15 amino acids. Germline-derived CDR1 and CDR2 are LNHDA and SQIVND (reference sequence). CDR3 amino acids: CASSIALQGGNEQFF. The CDR3 DNA reads TGTGCCAGTAGTATAGCCCTACAGGGTGGGAATGAGCAGTTCTTC.

The chain is built from TRBV19 and TRBJ2-4; the D gene could be TRBD1 or TRBD2 (5 bases each). V was clipped by 10 bases and J by 1 base, with 14 bases between them. In germline, CDR1 is LNHDA, CDR2 SQIVND (reference sequence). This CDR3 contains 14 residues. The CDR3 reads CATGHPGAKNIQYF. CDR3 bases: TGTGCCACTGGACACCCGGGGGCCAAAAACATTCAGTACTTC.

The chain carries TRBV2 and TRBJ1-4, with D possibly matching TRBD1 (6 bases). Looked up from germline, CDR1 is SNHLY and CDR2 is FYNNEI. Trimming took off 6 bases at V and 13 bases at J, with 24 bases between the two ends. The CDR3 spans 15 residues. Written as DNA, the CDR3 is TGTGCCAGCAGCGACAGAGGGGGAGACCTTAAGGGACTGTTTTTT. It yields the protein CASSDRGGDLKGLFF.

The rearrangement uses TRBV27 and TRBJ2-5; possible D gene TRBD1, 6 bases. With 4 bases removed from V and 1 base from J, the gap between germline ends came to 19 bases. CDR1 is MNHEY, CDR2 SMNVEV, per germline (reference sequence). The CDR3 sequence is 17 residues long. CDR3 region: CASSSQGHPASQETQYF. In DNA form, the CDR3 reads TGTGCCAGCAGTTCTCAGGGACACCCAGCGAGCCAAGAGACCCAGTACTTC.

As concerns this clone: This sample also contains other DNA sequences that code for the same CDR3. The chain joins TRBV20-1 to TRBJ2-3; D is unclear. V was cut by 6 bases and J by 0 bases, with 4 bases left in between. This CDR3 region has 11 residues. Germline CDR1 reads DFQATT; CDR2 reads SNEGSKA (reference sequence). The DNA for the CDR3 is TGCAGTGCGAAGAGCACAGATACGCAGTATTTT. This gives the protein CSAKSTDTQYF.

With regard to this clone: At the DNA level, this CDR3 is encoded by other sequences in the same sample as well. This chain links TRBV4-1 with TRBJ2-3, with D unclear. The V gene's germline CDR1 is MGHRA and CDR2 YSYEKL. There are 13 residues in the CDR3. V dropped 2 bases and J dropped 3 bases, with 6 bases sitting between them. The DNA for the CDR3 is TGCGCCAGCAGCCAACAAGGGACAGATACGCAGTATTTT. This gives the protein CASSQQGTDTQYF.

In this sample, this clone turned up a few times. This CDR3 is CSATGVTEAFF. The CDR3 DNA reads as TGCAGCGCGACAGGGGTGACTGAAGCTTTCTTT. The chain uses TRBV29-1 and TRBJ1-1, with 8 bases matching TRBD1. The CDR3 extends over 11 amino acids. The junction had 3 bases not matched to a gene; V was cut back by 7 bases and J by 5 bases. CDR1 is SQVTM and CDR2 is ANQGSEA in the germline V gene.

This clone appeared a few times. V and J are TRBV19 and TRBJ2-4; TRBD1 matches at 8 bases. Germline CDR1 is LNHDA and CDR2 is SQIVND (reference sequence). The CDR3 is 19 residues long. The trim removed 5 bases at V and 6 bases at J, leaving 21 bases unmatched. The CDR3 reads CASSSTPTLRTGWRNIQYF. The CDR3 DNA reads TGTGCCAGTAGTTCAACACCCACATTAAGGACAGGGTGGAGAAACATTCAGTACTTC.

This clone was detected a few times. The J gene is TRBJ1-1, the V gene TRBV29-1; D is ambiguous. CDR3 length: 13 residues. Germline CDR1 SQVTM, CDR2 ANQGSEA. V was trimmed by 4 bases and J by 6 bases, leaving 15 bases between them. CDR3 sequence (DNA): TGCAGCGTTGTCTTAGGAATAACTGCTGAAGCTTTCTTT. Translated: CSVVLGITAEAFF.

The genes are TRBV15 and TRBJ2-5, with D maybe TRBD1 (5 bases). The CDR3 length is 15 residues. CDR1 is LNHNV and CDR2 is YYDKDF in the germline V gene (reference sequence). V lost 0 bases to trimming and J lost 0 bases, with 8 bases between them. The CDR3 region is CATSRETAYQETQYF. In nucleotides, the CDR3 is TGTGCCACCAGCAGAGAGACAGCGTACCAAGAGACCCAGTACTTC.

The rearrangement links TRBV2 to TRBJ1-2; maybe TRBD1 (5 bases). This CDR3 spans 12 amino acids. V dropped 6 bases and J dropped 4 bases, with 9 bases sitting between them. The germline V gene has CDR1 SNHLY and CDR2 FYNNEI. The CDR3 here is CASRTGGYGYTF. The CDR3 coding sequence is TGTGCCAGCAGGACGGGGGGCTATGGCTACACCTTC.

In nucleotides, the CDR3 is TGTGCCGTAAAGCGGGGACTCGCAGATACGCAGTATTTT. Residues: CAVKRGLADTQYF. The V and J genes are TRBV15 and TRBJ2-3; 7 nucleotides line up with TRBD2. Germline V lookup: CDR1 LNHNV, CDR2 YYDKDF (reference sequence). The CDR3 extends over 13 amino acids. The junction had 9 bases not matched to a gene; V was cut back by 11 bases and J by 4 bases.

The chain combines TRBV14 with TRBJ2-1; 10 positions match TRBD2. The V gene's germline CDR1 is SGHDN and CDR2 FVKESK. With V trimmed by 4 bases and J by 7 bases, 7 bases remained unmatched. This CDR3 comprises 15 residues. As DNA, the CDR3 is TGTGCCAGCAGCCTAGAGCGGGGGGGCTCGAATGAGCAGTTCTTC. Translation gives CASSLERGGSNEQFF.

The V and J genes are TRBV5-1 and TRBJ2-3, with TRBD2 matching over 11 bases. V lost 5 bases and J lost 2; bases outside the gene matches: 1. Germline V gene lookup returns CDR1 SGHRS and CDR2 YFSETQ. This CDR3 comprises 14 residues. The CDR3 is CASRLAGDTDTQYF. The CDR3 DNA follows: TGCGCCAGCAGACTAGCGGGGGACACAGATACGCAGTATTTT.

This clone was recorded a few times. This chain uses TRBV20-1 with TRBJ1-2; no firm D call. CDR1 and CDR2 from the germline V gene are DFQATT and SNEGSKA (reference sequence). The CDR3 is 11 residues long. The V end was cut by 4 bases, the J end by 9 bases, with 12 bases between. The DNA for the CDR3 is TGCAGTGCTAACGCAGGACGGAGCTACACCTTC. Translation gives CSANAGRSYTF.

This chain connects TRBV5-6 to TRBJ1-2, with a weak D call TRBD1 (5 bases). This CDR3 comprises 15 residues. CDR1 and CDR2 (germline): SGHDT, YYEEEE. V lost 5 bases, J lost 5 bases, and 19 bases lay in between. CDR3 coding DNA: TGTGCCAGCAGGTTACTACTTGGAAAGGGGTATGGCTACACCTTC. This sequence encodes CASRLLLGKGYGYTF.

The chain recombines TRBV19 with TRBJ1-4; D not certain. This CDR3 spans 11 amino acids. Trimming stripped 7 bases from V and 7 bases from J, with 7 bases between. Germline V gene data show CDR1 as LNHDA and CDR2 as SQIVND (reference sequence). The CDR3 sequence: CASTESEKLFF. As DNA, the CDR3 is TGTGCCAGTACTGAGAGTGAAAAACTGTTTTTT.

The CDR3 here is CASSFQGGGIPDTQYF. CDR3 DNA sequence: TGTGCCAGCAGCTTTCAGGGCGGGGGGATCCCCGATACGCAGTATTTT. The chain combines TRBV7-2 with TRBJ2-3; 8 bases map to TRBD2. Unmatched junction bases numbered 11, after V lost 3 bases and J lost 6 bases. This CDR3 spans 16 amino acids. The germline CDR1 and CDR2 sequences are SGHTA and FQGNSA.

A few counts support this clone. The CDR3 DNA reads TGCAGCGCAACGGACTTAGGGGCTTTCTTT. This sequence encodes CSATDLGAFF. The chain has TRBV29-1 and TRBJ1-1; no definite D call. The CDR3 totals 10 residues. V gave up 7 bases and J gave up 11 bases, with 14 bases separating them. Germline V lookup: CDR1 SQVTM, CDR2 ANQGSEA.

This sequence joins TRBV6-6 and TRBJ1-5; no clear D. The CDR3 has 16 residues. The germline V gene has CDR1 MNHNY and CDR2 SVGAGI (reference sequence). The V end was cut by 0 bases, the J end by 4 bases, with 13 bases between. The CDR3, as DNA: TGTGCCAGCAGTTACTCGATCGGGAGGGAAAATCAGCCCCAGCATTTT. Translating gives CASSYSIGRENQPQHF.

The chain is built from TRBV5-1 and TRBJ1-1, with D perhaps matching TRBD1 (6 bases). There are 18 residues in the CDR3. In germline, CDR1 is SGHRS, CDR2 YFSETQ. Trimming removed 4 bases from V and 0 bases from J, with 22 bases in between. The CDR3 DNA reads as TGCGCCAGCAGCCCCGCGATTCCTCAGGCAGGGGTGAACACTGAAGCTTTCTTT. Protein product: CASSPAIPQAGVNTEAFF.

CDR3 DNA sequence: TGTGCCAGCAGCTGGGGGAGCACAGATACGCAGTATTTT. It encodes CASSWGSTDTQYF. This chain connects TRBV5-6 to TRBJ2-3, with D perhaps matching TRBD1 or TRBD2 (5 bases each). CDR3 length equals 13 residues. Germline-derived CDR1 and CDR2 are SGHDT and YYEEEE. Trimming took 3 bases from V and 0 from J, leaving 5 bases between them.

In this sample, this clone turned up a few times. The V gene is TRBV11-3, the J gene TRBJ2-5, with D possibly being TRBD2 (5 bases). The CDR3 consists of 15 residues. CDR1 is SGHNT and CDR2 is YENEEA in the germline V gene. V dropped 4 bases and J dropped 0 bases, with 12 bases sitting between them. The CDR3 coding sequence is TGTGCCAGCAGCTACCGGACTGGGTACCAAGAGACCCAGTACTTC. This encodes CASSYRTGYQETQYF.

The genes are TRBV12-5 and TRBJ2-1; D is ambiguous. Trimming stripped 2 bases from V and 6 bases from J, with 2 bases between. The CDR3 loop spans 11 amino acids. Germline CDR1 is LGHNT and CDR2 is FRNRAP. The CDR3 region has the DNA TGTGCTAGTGGTTTGACCAATGAGCAGTTCTTC. This encodes CASGLTNEQFF.

This clone was counted only a few times. The chain combines TRBV4-2 with TRBJ1-6; a possible D gene is TRBD1 (5 bases). Looked up from germline, CDR1 is LGHNA and CDR2 is YNFKEQ. The germline V and J ends were trimmed by 5 bases and 5 bases, with 13 bases remaining between them. The CDR3 has 15 residues. The CDR3 spells CASSTTKGHNSPLHF. The CDR3 DNA is TGTGCCAGCAGCACCACAAAGGGGCATAATTCACCCCTCCACTTT.

The rearrangement joins TRBV7-9 to TRBJ1-2, with D perhaps matching TRBD1 (6 bases). This CDR3 is 14 amino acids long. V dropped 5 bases and J dropped 4 bases, with 14 bases sitting between them. Germline values: CDR1 SEHNR, CDR2 FQNEAQ (reference sequence). This CDR3 reads CASSPRQVVYGYTF. The CDR3 coding sequence is TGTGCCAGCAGCCCGAGACAGGTGGTCTATGGCTACACCTTC. The variable domain in full, with the rest retrieved from reference TRBV7-9 and TRBJ1-2, is DTGVSQNPRHKITKRGQNVTFRCDPISEHNRLYWYRQTLGQGPEFLTYFQNEAQLEKSRLLSDRFSAERPKGSFSTLEIQRTEQGDSAMYLCASSPRQVVYGYTFGSGTRLTVV.

This chain connects TRBV7-9 to TRBJ1-5, with unresolved D. The CDR3 is 14 residues long. Germline CDR1 and CDR2: SEHNR and FQNEAQ (reference sequence). V was cut by 5 bases and J by 4 bases, with 12 bases left in between. The DNA for the CDR3 is TGTGCCAGCAGCCCAGGCGCCGTTAATCAGCCCCAGCATTTT. Its translation: CASSPGAVNQPQHF.